This T cell receptor (beta chain) was documented in a study of shared clonotypes between healthy human individuals. Study information: For every donor, three CD4 naive, three CD4 memory, two CD8 naive and one CD8 memory plates were used. Findings and caveats of the study: Compared with memory subsets, naive subsets generally had larger estimated richness.

In the case of this clone: What it binds is unknown.

Sequencing was performed with immunoSEQ multiplex PCR; in TCRdb, only in-frame clones are kept and a portion is missing. The sample includes about 2.4 million clones, about 92% of them seen just once. The CDR3 sequence is 16 residues long. The ends lost 3 bases at V and 2 bases at J; junction bases unmatched: 9. The germline CDR1 and CDR2 sequences are ENHRY and SYGVKD. The chain links TRBV10-3 to TRBJ1-2; TRBD1 aligns across 7 bases. Sequencing input: naive CD4+ T cells sorted from blood. Subset: CD45RA+ positively selected. The receptor's source is a man aged 18 to 35 in good health. The CDR3 DNA is TGTGCCATCAGTGATCGAGGAAGGGGGCAGAACTATGGCTACACCTTC. Amino acids: CAISDRGRGQNYGYTF.